The 21 T cell receptor beta chains reported below all come from one sample, sequenced in a study of cytomegalovirus exposure and HLA in healthy donors. With 60 Vbeta and 13 Jbeta primers, the PCR was carried out. Using immunoSEQ multiplex PCR, the repertoire was profiled, and TCRdb retains in-frame clones only, with some absent. In the table there are around 140,000 clones, about four fifths of which are singletons. The sample was PBMCs. All receptors derive from a male donor in good health and CMV-seronegative.

CDR3 residues: CAISEQGQSFYEQYF. The CDR3 DNA follows: TGTGCCATCAGTGAGCAAGGACAGAGTTTCTACGAGCAGTACTTC. The chain uses TRBV10-3 and TRBJ2-7, with D possibly being TRBD1 (6 bases). Between the trimmed V and J ends, which lost 2 bases and 3 bases, there was a span of 14 bases. The germline V gene has CDR1 ENHRY and CDR2 SYGVKD. The CDR3 loop spans 15 amino acids.

The chain employs TRBV27 and TRBJ1-5; D perhaps matches TRBD1 (6 bases). V lost 3 bases, J lost 1 base, and 13 bases lay in between. The germline gives CDR1 MNHEY, CDR2 SMNVEV (reference sequence). This CDR3 comprises 16 residues. CDR3 DNA: TGTGCCAGCAGTTTGGCAGGGGAACGGAGCAATCAGCCCCAGCATTTT. Translated: CASSLAGERSNQPQHF.

This chain connects TRBV5-4 to TRBJ1-5; the match to TRBD1 covers 7 bases. CDR3 length: 16 residues. Per the germline V gene, CDR1 is SGHNT and CDR2 is YYREEE (reference sequence). With 0 bases clipped from V and 4 bases from J, the junction kept 7 bases outside the gene matches. CDR3: CASSLGGQTLNQPQHF. CDR3 in DNA: TGTGCCAGCAGCTTGGGGGGACAGACCTTAAATCAGCCCCAGCATTTT.

The V gene is TRBV11-2, the J gene TRBJ2-7; the match to TRBD2 covers 11 bases. V lost 5 bases to trimming and J lost 2 bases; unmatched junction nucleotides: 2. The CDR3 covers 14 residues. Germline CDR1 reads SGHAT; CDR2 reads FQNNGV. The CDR3, as DNA: TGTGCCAGCAGCCCGACTAGCGGGGCCTACGAGCAGTACTTC. Protein sequence: CASSPTSGAYEQYF.

The J gene is TRBJ1-2, the V gene TRBV5-1; D perhaps matches TRBD1 (5 bases). Per germline, CDR1 SGHRS and CDR2 YFSETQ. The CDR3 sequence is 16 residues long. V was cut by 0 bases and J by 5 bases, with 17 bases left in between. CDR3: CASSLAGRADLYGYTF. The CDR3 DNA follows: TGCGCCAGCAGCTTGGCCGGCAGGGCAGACCTGTATGGCTACACCTTC.

This chain connects TRBV28 to TRBJ2-7; D may be TRBD2 (6 bases). The CDR3 is made up of 13 amino acids. Trimming removed 6 bases from V and 2 bases from J, with 11 bases in between. Per germline, CDR1 MDHEN and CDR2 SYDVKM. CDR3 loop: CASRLGSTYEQYF. The CDR3 bases are TGTGCCAGCAGACTCGGGAGTACCTACGAGCAGTACTTC.

The gene calls are TRBV9 and TRBJ2-1, with TRBD2 matching over 12 bases. This CDR3 is built from 15 residues. Germline assignment: CDR1 SGDLS and CDR2 YYNGEE. The V segment lost 3 bases and the J segment 4 bases; nucleotides outside the gene matches: 2. Here the CDR3 reads CASSAGTSGYNEQFF. CDR3 bases: TGTGCCAGCAGCGCTGGGACTAGCGGGTACAATGAGCAGTTCTTC.

In its sample, this clone was seen a few times. V and J are TRBV5-5 and TRBJ1-6; TRBD1 matches at 8 bases. Germline-derived CDR1 and CDR2 are SGHKS and YYEKEE (reference sequence). CDR3 length: 13 amino acids. Germline trimming cut 4 bases from V and 10 bases from J; bases unmatched to any gene: 4. CDR3 residues: CASSADRESPLHF. CDR3 bases: TGTGCCAGCAGCGCGGACAGGGAATCACCCCTCCACTTT.

The chain uses TRBV5-4 and TRBJ2-5; D perhaps matches TRBD1 (6 bases). With the DNA end fitting TRBJ2-7 better, the J assignment may be wrong. The CDR3 is made up of 14 amino acids. Germline CDR1 SGHNT, CDR2 YYREEE (reference sequence). CDR3 sequence reads: CASSLSGANYEQYF. The CDR3 nucleotides read TGTGCCAGCAGCTTGTCAGGGGCCAACTACGAGCAGTACTTC.

CDR3 sequence reads: CASSWDRAGNEQFF. CDR3 nucleotides: TGTGCCAGCAGCTGGGACAGGGCGGGCAATGAGCAGTTCTTC. This rearrangement joins TRBV7-2 to TRBJ2-1; 9 nucleotides match TRBD1. This CDR3 comprises 14 residues. The germline gives CDR1 SGHTA, CDR2 FQGNSA. Trimming took 4 bases from V and 6 from J; bases not matched to a gene: 4.

The chain employs TRBV21-1 and TRBJ1-1. TRBV21-1 is designated a pseudogene. The CDR3 is 16 amino acids. CDR3 DNA sequence: TGTGCCAGGGGGTCCGGGGAACGACCTGGGAACACTGAAGCTTTCTTT. Its translation is CARGSGERPGNTEAFF.

J is TRBJ1-2 and V is TRBV19; 8 bases match TRBD1. J was trimmed by 1 base and V by 0 bases; bases with no gene match: 1. The germline V gene has CDR1 LNHDA and CDR2 SQIVND (reference sequence). The CDR3 consists of 15 residues. The CDR3, as DNA: TGTGCCAGTAGTATAGAGGGACAGGTTAACTATGGCTACACCTTC. Encoded protein: CASSIEGQVNYGYTF.

V is TRBV7-2 and J is TRBJ2-3; D is possibly TRBD2 (5 bases). This CDR3 comprises 14 residues. Trimming shortened V by 4 bases and J by 3 bases, and 11 bases separated the two germline ends. From germline, CDR1 is SGHTA and CDR2 FQGNSA. The chain's CDR3 is CASSSGIVTDTQYF. In DNA, the CDR3 is TGTGCCAGCAGCTCGGGGATTGTGACAGATACGCAGTATTTT.

This clone was seen a few times. This chain connects TRBV6-5 to TRBJ1-1; possible D gene TRBD1, 5 bases. The CDR3 length is 15 residues. The V gene's germline CDR1 is MNHEY and CDR2 SVGAGI. V was clipped by 0 bases and J by 1 base, with 9 bases between them. The CDR3 spells CASSYSRGGNTEAFF. The CDR3 DNA is TGTGCCAGCAGTTACTCCCGGGGGGGGAACACTGAAGCTTTCTTT.

CDR3 sequence (DNA): TGCGCCAGCAGCCAAGAATCCAGCGGGCGGTACGAGCAGTACTTC. Translation gives CASSQESSGRYEQYF. The chain employs TRBV4-3 and TRBJ2-7; D might be TRBD2 (6 bases). This CDR3 is built from 15 residues. Germline V gene data show CDR1 as LGHNA and CDR2 as YSLEER. The V gene lost 0 bases and the J gene lost 4 bases, with 13 bases spanning the gap.

The V and J genes are TRBV5-3 and TRBJ1-2, with 10 positions matching TRBD1. TRBV5-3 is placed among ORFs of uncertain function. V dropped 4 bases and J dropped 6; count of bases not matched to a gene: 6. The CDR3 runs 14 residues. CDR3 sequence (DNA): TGTGCCAGAAGCCTAGGGACAGGGGACGATGGCTACACCTTC. It translates to CARSLGTGDDGYTF.

This sequence joins TRBV5-6 and TRBJ2-1, with 10 bases lining up with TRBD2. This CDR3 has 15 amino acids. Germline loops: CDR1 SGHDT, CDR2 YYEEEE. Trimming cost V 3 bases and J 10 bases; bases outside gene matches: 10. This chain's CDR3 is CASSSSGGAFGEQFF. CDR3 DNA: TGTGCCAGCAGCTCCAGCGGGGGGGCTTTCGGCGAGCAGTTCTTC.

The chain combines TRBV5-1 with TRBJ1-1; D is ambiguous. The CDR3 sequence is 14 residues long. V was shortened by 0 bases and J by 1 base, with 7 bases between the two germline ends. Germline values: CDR1 SGHRS, CDR2 YFSETQ. This CDR3 is CASSLDEGNTEAFF. CDR3 DNA: TGCGCCAGCAGCTTGGATGAGGGGAACACTGAAGCTTTCTTT. The variable domain in full, completed from reference TRBV5-1 and TRBJ1-1, reads KAGVTQTPRYLIKTRGQQVTLSCSPISGHRSVSWYQQTPGQGLQFLFEYFSETQRNKGNFPGRFSGRQFSNSRSEMNVSTLELGDSALYLCASSLDEGNTEAFFGQGTRLTVV.

This clone was counted a few times. The rearrangement joins TRBV7-2 to TRBJ1-4; D call uncertain. Germline-derived CDR1 and CDR2 are SGHTA and FQGNSA. There are 12 residues in the CDR3. V gave up 1 base and J gave up 8 bases, with 5 bases separating them. The CDR3 DNA follows: TGTGCCAGCAGCTTAGTGAGAGAAAAACTGTTTTTT. It translates to CASSLVREKLFF. Based on the CDR3 plus reference TRBV7-2 and TRBJ1-4, the full variable domain is GAGVSQSPSNKVTEKGKDVELRCDPISGHTALYWYRQSLGQGLEFLIYFQGNSAPDKSGLPSDRFSAERTGGSVSTLTIQRTQQEDSAVYLCASSLVREKLFFGSGTQLSVL.

The chain is built from TRBV27 and TRBJ2-1; 9 nucleotides match TRBD2. The V and J ends lost 0 bases and 9 bases, in that order; junction bases with no gene match: 3. There are 14 residues in the CDR3. Looked up from germline, CDR1 is MNHEY and CDR2 is SMNVEV (reference sequence). The CDR3 DNA reads TGTGCCAGCAGTTTATCGCGGGGGGGCACTGAGCAGTTCTTC. It encodes CASSLSRGGTEQFF.

This clone was observed a few times. The chain combines TRBV27 with TRBJ2-2, with D tentatively TRBD2 (6 bases). V gave up 7 bases and J gave up 3 bases, with 15 bases separating them. Per the germline V gene, CDR1 is MNHEY and CDR2 is SMNVEV (reference sequence). The CDR3 covers 15 residues. The CDR3 DNA follows: TGTGCCAGCAAGCGGCGGGGTGAGCACACCGGGGAGCTGTTTTTT. Protein sequence: CASKRRGEHTGELFF.